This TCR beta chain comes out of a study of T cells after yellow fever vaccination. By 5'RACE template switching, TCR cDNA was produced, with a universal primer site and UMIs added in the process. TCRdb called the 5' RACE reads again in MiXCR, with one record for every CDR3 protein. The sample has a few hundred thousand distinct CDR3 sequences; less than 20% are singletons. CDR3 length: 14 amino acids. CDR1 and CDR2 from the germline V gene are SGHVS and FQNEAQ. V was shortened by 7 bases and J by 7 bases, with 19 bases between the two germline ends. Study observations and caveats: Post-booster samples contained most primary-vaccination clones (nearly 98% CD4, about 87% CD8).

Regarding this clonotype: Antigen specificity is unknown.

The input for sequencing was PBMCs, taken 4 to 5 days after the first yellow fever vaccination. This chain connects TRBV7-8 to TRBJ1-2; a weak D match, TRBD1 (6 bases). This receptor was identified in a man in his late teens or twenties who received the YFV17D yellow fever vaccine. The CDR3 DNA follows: TGTGCCAGCACCCTAGGAGGGGGTGGCGGTGGCTACACCTTC. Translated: CASTLGGGGGGYTF.